What follows are 9 T cell receptor beta chains derived from one specimen sequenced in a study of regulatory T cells in long-lasting Graves disease. Investigators prepared the TCR beta libraries by applying iRepertoire HTBI primers and Arm-PCR of CDR3 regions. TCRdb re-derived calls from the multiplex PCR reads in MiXCR, one entry per CDR3 protein. The sample carries 600,000 to 850,000 distinct CDR3 sequences, about 30% recorded once. Time point defined: persistent/refractory GD, antithyroid drugs over 5 years with positive TRAb. The authors made the TCR library using RNA they extracted from PBMCs. This specimen consisted of peripheral blood mononuclear cells (PBMCs), obtained when the disease was refractory, from a patient treated with antithyroid drugs. The receptor source for this set is a female donor with Graves disease.

The sample holds a few counts of this clonotype. This chain connects TRBV20-1 to TRBJ1-2; D might be TRBD1 (5 bases). V lost 1 base and J 6 bases, leaving 9 bases between the germline ends. CDR1 is DFQATT and CDR2 is SNEGSKA in the germline V gene (reference sequence). CDR3 length: 12 residues. The CDR3, as DNA: TGCAGTGCTAGAGGCAGGGACCATGGCTACACCTTC. Residues: CSARGRDHGYTF.

This clonotype was counted only a few times. V usage is TRBV27 and J usage is TRBJ2-1; D ambiguous. This CDR3 spans 14 amino acids. The germline gives CDR1 MNHEY, CDR2 SMNVEV (reference sequence). Trimming removed 5 bases from V and 7 bases from J, with 15 bases in between. The CDR3 protein is CASSPGFGANEQFF. The DNA of the CDR3 is TGTGCCAGCAGTCCCGGATTCGGAGCGAATGAGCAGTTCTTC.

The genes are TRBV7-9 and TRBJ1-5, with unresolved D. This CDR3 is 13 amino acids long. Germline assignment: CDR1 SEHNR and CDR2 FQNEAQ (reference sequence). V shed 1 base and J shed 5 bases, with 6 bases lying between them. The CDR3 nucleotides read TGTGCCAGCAGCTTAGGCACCCATCAGCCCCAGCATTTT. Protein: CASSLGTHQPQHF.

The V call is TRBV6-1, the J call TRBJ2-7; D is unresolved. With 5 bases removed from V and 2 bases from J, the gap between germline ends came to 10 bases. The CDR3 spans 13 residues. Per germline, CDR1 MNHNS and CDR2 SASEGT. CDR3 coding DNA: TGTGCCAGCAGTCCCGGGTCCCCCTACGAGCAGTACTTC. Translation: CASSPGSPYEQYF.

This clonotype was counted at least ten times. The rearrangement links TRBV2 to TRBJ1-1; weak D call: TRBD1 (6 bases). The germline CDR1 and CDR2 sequences are SNHLY and FYNNEI. The V gene lost 4 bases and the J gene lost 3 bases, with 12 bases spanning the gap. The CDR3 runs 14 residues. CDR3 coding DNA: TGTGCCAGCAGTGCCACAGGGCACGACACTGAAGCTTTCTTT. Translated: CASSATGHDTEAFF.

This clonotype was observed a handful of times. One end of the junction is discordant with germline, which a read error may explain. The chain uses TRBV12-3 or TRBV12-4 and TRBJ1-6, with D tentatively TRBD1 (6 bases). CDR3 length equals 15 residues. The chain's CDR3 is CASSSRQVYTSPLHF. For the CDR3, the DNA is TGTGCCAGCAGTTCACGACAGGTTTATACTTCACCCCTCCACTTT.

The J gene is TRBJ1-1, the V gene TRBV7-9, with 7 bases lining up with TRBD1. V dropped 5 bases and J dropped 4; count of bases not matched to a gene: 7. The V gene's germline CDR1 is SEHNR and CDR2 FQNEAQ (reference sequence). This CDR3 region has 14 residues. The DNA for the CDR3 is TGTGCCAGCAGCACGCAGGGGGTAGGCACTGAAGCTTTCTTT. Protein product: CASSTQGVGTEAFF. Full variable domain (missing parts from reference TRBV7-9 and TRBJ1-1): DTGVSQNPRHKITKRGQNVTFRCDPISEHNRLYWYRQTLGQGPEFLTYFQNEAQLEKSRLLSDRFSAERPKGSFSTLEIQRTEQGDSAMYLCASSTQGVGTEAFFGQGTRLTVV.

The chain couples TRBV6-2 or TRBV6-3 to TRBJ1-3, with 7 bases fitting TRBD1. The germline gives CDR1 MNHEY, CDR2 SVGEGT. Germline trimming cut 2 bases from V and 0 bases from J; bases unmatched to any gene: 1. This CDR3 has 15 residues. The CDR3 protein is CASSYAGGSGNTIYF. The CDR3 coding sequence is TGTGCCAGCAGTTACGCAGGGGGCTCTGGAAACACCATATATTTT.

The rearrangement joins TRBV6-2 or TRBV6-3 to TRBJ2-7; D is unclear. The germline V gene encodes CDR1 MNHEY and CDR2 SVGEGT. The CDR3 consists of 13 residues. V was pared by 0 bases and J by 6 bases, with 9 bases between. CDR3 bases: TGTGCCAGCAGTTACTCGAAAGGAAGCGAGCAGTACTTC. It codes for CASSYSKGSEQYF.